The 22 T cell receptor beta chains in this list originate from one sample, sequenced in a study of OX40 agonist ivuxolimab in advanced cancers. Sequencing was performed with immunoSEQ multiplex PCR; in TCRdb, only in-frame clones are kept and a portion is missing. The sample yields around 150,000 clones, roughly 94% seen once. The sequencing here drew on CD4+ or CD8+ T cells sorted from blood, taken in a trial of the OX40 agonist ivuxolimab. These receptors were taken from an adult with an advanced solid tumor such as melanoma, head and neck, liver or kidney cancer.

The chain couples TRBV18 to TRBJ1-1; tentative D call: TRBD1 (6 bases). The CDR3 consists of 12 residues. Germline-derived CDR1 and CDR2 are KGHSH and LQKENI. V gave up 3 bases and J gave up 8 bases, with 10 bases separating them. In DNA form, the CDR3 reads TGTGCCAGCTCACCGGACAGTCGAGAAGCTTTCTTT. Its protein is CASSPDSREAFF.

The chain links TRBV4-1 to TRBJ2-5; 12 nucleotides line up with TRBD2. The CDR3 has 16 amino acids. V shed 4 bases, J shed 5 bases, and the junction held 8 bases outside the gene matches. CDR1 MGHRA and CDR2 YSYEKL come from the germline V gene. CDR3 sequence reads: CASSLTSSGGVETQYF. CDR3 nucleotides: TGCGCCAGCAGCCTTACTTCTAGCGGGGGGGTTGAGACCCAGTACTTC.

The CDR3 sequence is CASSLVAFTGELFF. DNA of the CDR3: TGTGCCAGCAGCTTAGTGGCGTTCACCGGGGAGCTGTTTTTT. The rearrangement joins TRBV11-2 to TRBJ2-2; D not resolved. Deletions cut 1 base from V and 4 bases from J, with 7 bases between. CDR1 is SGHAT, CDR2 FQNNGV, per germline. The CDR3 is 14 residues long.

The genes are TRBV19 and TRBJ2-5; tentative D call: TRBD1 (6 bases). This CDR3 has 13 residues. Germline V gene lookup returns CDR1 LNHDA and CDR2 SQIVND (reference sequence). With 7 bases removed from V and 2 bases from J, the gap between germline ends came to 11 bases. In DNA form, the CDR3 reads TGTGCCAGTAACAGGGCAGGGCAAGAGACCCAGTACTTC. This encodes CASNRAGQETQYF. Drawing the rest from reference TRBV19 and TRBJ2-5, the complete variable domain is DGGITQSPKYLFRKEGQNVTLSCEQNLNHDAMYWYRQDPGQGLRLIYYSQIVNDFQKGDIAEGYSVSREKKESFPLTVTSAQKNPTAFYLCASNRAGQETQYFGPGTRLLVL.

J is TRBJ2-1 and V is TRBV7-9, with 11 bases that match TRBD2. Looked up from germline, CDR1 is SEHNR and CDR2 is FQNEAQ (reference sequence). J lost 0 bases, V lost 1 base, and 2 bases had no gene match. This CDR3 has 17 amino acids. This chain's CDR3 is CASSLGLAGISYNEQFF. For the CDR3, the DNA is TGTGCCAGCAGCTTAGGACTAGCGGGAATCTCCTACAATGAGCAGTTCTTC.

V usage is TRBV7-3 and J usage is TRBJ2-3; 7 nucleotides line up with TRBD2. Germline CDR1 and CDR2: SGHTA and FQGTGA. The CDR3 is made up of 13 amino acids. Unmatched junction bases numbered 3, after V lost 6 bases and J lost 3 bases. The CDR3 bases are TGTGCCAGCAGATCCGGGAGGACAGATACGCAGTATTTT. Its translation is CASRSGRTDTQYF.

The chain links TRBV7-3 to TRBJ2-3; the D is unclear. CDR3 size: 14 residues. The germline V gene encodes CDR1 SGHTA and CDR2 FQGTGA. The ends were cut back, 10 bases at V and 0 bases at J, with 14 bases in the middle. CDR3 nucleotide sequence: TGTGCCAACGAAGAGAGAATTAGCACAGATACGCAGTATTTT. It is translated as CANEERISTDTQYF.

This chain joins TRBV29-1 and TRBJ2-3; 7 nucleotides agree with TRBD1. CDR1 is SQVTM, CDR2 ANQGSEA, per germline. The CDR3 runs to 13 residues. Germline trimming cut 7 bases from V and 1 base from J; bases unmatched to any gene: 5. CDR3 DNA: TGCAGCGGGGCGGACAGGCGCACAGATACGCAGTATTTT. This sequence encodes CSGADRRTDTQYF.

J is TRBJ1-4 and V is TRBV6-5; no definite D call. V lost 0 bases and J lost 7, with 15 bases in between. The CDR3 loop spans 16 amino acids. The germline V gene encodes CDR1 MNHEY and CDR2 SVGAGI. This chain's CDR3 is CASSYSLIGSGEKLFF. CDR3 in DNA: TGTGCCAGCAGTTACTCGCTTATAGGGTCAGGTGAAAAACTGTTTTTT.

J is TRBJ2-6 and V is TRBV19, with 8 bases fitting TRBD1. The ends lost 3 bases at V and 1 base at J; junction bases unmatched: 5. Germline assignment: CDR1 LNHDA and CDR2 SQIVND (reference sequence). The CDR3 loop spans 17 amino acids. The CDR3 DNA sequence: TGTGCCAGTAGTATCGGCCAGGGGGCATCTGGGGCCAACGTCCTGACTTTC. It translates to CASSIGQGASGANVLTF. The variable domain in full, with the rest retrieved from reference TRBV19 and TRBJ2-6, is DGGITQSPKYLFRKEGQNVTLSCEQNLNHDAMYWYRQDPGQGLRLIYYSQIVNDFQKGDIAEGYSVSREKKESFPLTVTSAQKNPTAFYLCASSIGQGASGANVLTFGAGSRLTVL.

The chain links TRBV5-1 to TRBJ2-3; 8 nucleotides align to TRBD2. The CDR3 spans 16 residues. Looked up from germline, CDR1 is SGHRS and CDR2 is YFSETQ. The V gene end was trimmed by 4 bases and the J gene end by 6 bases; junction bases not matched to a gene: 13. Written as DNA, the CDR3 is TGCGCCAGCAGCCCGGGGGGGACTTTAAACGTGGATACGCAGTATTTT. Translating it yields CASSPGGTLNVDTQYF.

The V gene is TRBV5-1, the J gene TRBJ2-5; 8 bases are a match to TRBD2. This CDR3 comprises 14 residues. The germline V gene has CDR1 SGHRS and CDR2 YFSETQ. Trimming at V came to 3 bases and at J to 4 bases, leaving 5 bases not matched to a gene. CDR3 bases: TGCGCCAGCAGCTCCACTAGCGGCGGAGAGACCCAGTACTTC. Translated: CASSSTSGGETQYF.

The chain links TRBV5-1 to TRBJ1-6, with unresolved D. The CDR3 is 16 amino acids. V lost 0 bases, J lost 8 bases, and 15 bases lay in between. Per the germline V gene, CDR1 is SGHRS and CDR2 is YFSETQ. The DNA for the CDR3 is TGCGCCAGCAGCTTGGGACAAGGACGGCAACATTCACCCCTCCACTTT. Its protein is CASSLGQGRQHSPLHF.

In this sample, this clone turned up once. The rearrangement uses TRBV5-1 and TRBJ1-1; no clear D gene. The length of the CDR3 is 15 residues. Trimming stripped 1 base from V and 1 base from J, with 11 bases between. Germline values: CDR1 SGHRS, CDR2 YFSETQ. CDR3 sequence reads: CASSLFSLSNTEAFF. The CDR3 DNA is TGCGCCAGCAGCTTGTTTTCGTTATCGAACACTGAAGCTTTCTTT.

The CDR3 nucleotides are TGTGCCAGCAGCTTAGGTGGCAGGGGGCGCCTCTACGAGCAGTACTTC. Its protein product is CASSLGGRGRLYEQYF. The chain uses TRBV11-2 and TRBJ2-7, with 8 bases lining up with TRBD1. Trimming took 1 base from V and 3 from J; bases not matched to a gene: 8. The CDR3 consists of 16 residues. Per the germline V gene, CDR1 is SGHAT and CDR2 is FQNNGV.

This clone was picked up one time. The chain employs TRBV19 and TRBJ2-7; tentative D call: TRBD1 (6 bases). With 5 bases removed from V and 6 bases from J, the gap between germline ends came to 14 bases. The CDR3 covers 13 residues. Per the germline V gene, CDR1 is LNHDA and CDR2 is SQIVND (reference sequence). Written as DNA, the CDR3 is TGTGCCAGTAGTCACTCTACAGGGATCGAGCAGTACTTC. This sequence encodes CASSHSTGIEQYF.

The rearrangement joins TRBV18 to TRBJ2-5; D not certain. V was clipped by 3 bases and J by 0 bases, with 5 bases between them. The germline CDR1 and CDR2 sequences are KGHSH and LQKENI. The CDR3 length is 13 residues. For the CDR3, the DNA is TGTGCCAGCTCACCTAAAAACCAAGAGACCCAGTACTTC. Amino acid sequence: CASSPKNQETQYF.

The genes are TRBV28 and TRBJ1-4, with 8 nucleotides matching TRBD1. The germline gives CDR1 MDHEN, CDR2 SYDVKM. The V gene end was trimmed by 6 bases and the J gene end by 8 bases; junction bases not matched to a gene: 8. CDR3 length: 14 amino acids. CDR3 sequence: CASSETGVIEKLFF. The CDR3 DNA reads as TGTGCCAGCAGCGAGACAGGGGTGATCGAAAAACTGTTTTTT.

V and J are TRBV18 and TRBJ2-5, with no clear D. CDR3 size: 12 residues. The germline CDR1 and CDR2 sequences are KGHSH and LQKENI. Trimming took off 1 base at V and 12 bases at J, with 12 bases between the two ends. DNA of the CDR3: TGTGCCAGCTCACCACGTTCCGGCGCGGAGTACTTC. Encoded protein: CASSPRSGAEYF.

CDR3 sequence reads: CASSLASSWGYTF. The CDR3 coding sequence is TGCGCCAGCAGCTTGGCCTCCTCCTGGGGCTACACCTTC. The J gene is TRBJ1-2, the V gene TRBV5-1; D gene uncertain. Germline-derived CDR1 and CDR2 are SGHRS and YFSETQ. V was shortened by 0 bases and J by 8 bases, with 11 bases between the two germline ends. The CDR3 contains 13 residues.

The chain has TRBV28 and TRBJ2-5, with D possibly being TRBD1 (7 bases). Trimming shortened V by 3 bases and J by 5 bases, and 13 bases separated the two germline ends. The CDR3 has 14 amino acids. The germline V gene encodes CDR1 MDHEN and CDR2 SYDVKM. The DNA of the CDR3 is TGTGCCAGCAGTTTTCAGGGGGGCATGGAGACCCAGTACTTC. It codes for CASSFQGGMETQYF.

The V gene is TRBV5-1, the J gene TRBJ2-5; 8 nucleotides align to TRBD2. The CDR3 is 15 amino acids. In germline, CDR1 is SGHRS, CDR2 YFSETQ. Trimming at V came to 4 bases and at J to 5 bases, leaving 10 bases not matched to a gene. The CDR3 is CASSMGLVGTETQYF. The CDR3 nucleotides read TGCGCCAGCAGCATGGGACTAGTCGGCACCGAGACCCAGTACTTC.